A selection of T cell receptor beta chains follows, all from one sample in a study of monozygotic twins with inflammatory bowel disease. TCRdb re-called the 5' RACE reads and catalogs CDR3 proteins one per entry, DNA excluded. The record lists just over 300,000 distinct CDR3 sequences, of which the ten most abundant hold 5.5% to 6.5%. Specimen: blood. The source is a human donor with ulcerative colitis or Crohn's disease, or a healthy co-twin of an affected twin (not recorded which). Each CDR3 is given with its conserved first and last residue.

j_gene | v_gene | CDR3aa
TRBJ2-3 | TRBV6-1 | CASRPAQRRGTDTQYF
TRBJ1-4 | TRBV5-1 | CASTVDSTNEKLFF
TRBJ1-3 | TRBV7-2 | CASSLLGGGSGNTIYF
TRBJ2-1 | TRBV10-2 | CASKLGLSANNEQFF
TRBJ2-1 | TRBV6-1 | CASGSGQIRNEQFF
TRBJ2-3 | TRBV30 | CAWSLPSTDTQYF
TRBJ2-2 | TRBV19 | CASSIILASGELFF
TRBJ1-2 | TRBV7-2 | CASNPGQGPGGYTF
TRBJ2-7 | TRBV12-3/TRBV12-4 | CASSVLVSYEQYF
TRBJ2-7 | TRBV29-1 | CSVEVAQGEYEQYF
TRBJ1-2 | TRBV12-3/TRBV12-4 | CASSRGQGNYGYTF
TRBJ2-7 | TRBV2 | CASSEARAGGSSSYEQYF
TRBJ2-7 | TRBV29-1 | CSSRDSYEQYF
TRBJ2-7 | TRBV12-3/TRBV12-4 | CASSLAKGFEQYF
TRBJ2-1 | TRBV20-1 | CSAQIAGLNEQFF
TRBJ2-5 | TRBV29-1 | CSVGERVPQTQYF
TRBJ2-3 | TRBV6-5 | CASSYSEEGSTDTQYF
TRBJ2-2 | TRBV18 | CAGTGTTSTGELFF
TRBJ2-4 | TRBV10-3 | CAISLGTEGKKNIQYF
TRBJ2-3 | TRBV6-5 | CASSWGAKTDTQYF
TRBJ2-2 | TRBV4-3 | CASSQGPLTGELFF
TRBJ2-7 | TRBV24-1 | CATSEQGPPYEQYF
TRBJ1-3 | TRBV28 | CASKTTGGGNTIYF
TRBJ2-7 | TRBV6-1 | CASRPDRGTFYEQYF
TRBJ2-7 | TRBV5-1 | CASSLAIWGFVNEQYF
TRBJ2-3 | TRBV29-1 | CSVSIQGASTDTQYF
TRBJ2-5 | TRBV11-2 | CASSLRVQTIQETQYF
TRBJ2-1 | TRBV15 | CATSVGRGRTNEQFF
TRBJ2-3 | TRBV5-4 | CASRTPSTDTQYF
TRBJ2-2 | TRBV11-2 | CASRRENRGLAGGGTGELFF
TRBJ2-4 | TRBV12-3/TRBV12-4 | CASSLMDPAKNIQYF
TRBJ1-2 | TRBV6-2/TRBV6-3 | CASSHRRNYGYTF
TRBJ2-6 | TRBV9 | CASSVGGSRANVLTF
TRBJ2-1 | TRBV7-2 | CASSPRRRGSYNEQFF
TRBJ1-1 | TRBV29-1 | CSVEVGRRTEAFF